This entry lists 27 T cell receptor beta chains sequenced from one sample in a study of T cells in localized non-small cell lung cancer. The method was immunoSEQ multiplex PCR; TCRdb's version includes in-frame clones alone and lacks a portion of them. Among 30,000 to 45,000 clones, around nine tenths were seen once, and the ten largest hold roughly 6.9%. Sample: peripheral blood, taken before any cancer treatment. Source of these receptors: a female donor at least 60 years old with stage I lung adenocarcinoma.

V usage is TRBV19 and J usage is TRBJ2-5; a weak D match, TRBD2 (6 bases). The V end lost 5 bases, the J end lost 5 bases, and 15 bases lay between the germline ends. The CDR3 has 14 residues. Germline CDR1 and CDR2: LNHDA and SQIVND (reference sequence). In DNA form, the CDR3 reads TGTGCCAGTAGTCGGGACTTCCTAAGGGAGACCCAGTACTTC. This sequence encodes CASSRDFLRETQYF.

The rearrangement uses TRBV19 and TRBJ2-1; D unresolved. The CDR3 extends over 16 amino acids. The germline CDR1 and CDR2 sequences are LNHDA and SQIVND (reference sequence). V was pared by 3 bases and J by 2 bases, with 14 bases between. CDR3: CASSMHQGKTYNEQFF. Here the CDR3 DNA reads TGTGCCAGTAGTATGCATCAAGGAAAAACCTACAATGAGCAGTTCTTC. Full variable domain (outside the CDR3, taken from reference TRBV19 and TRBJ2-1): DGGITQSPKYLFRKEGQNVTLSCEQNLNHDAMYWYRQDPGQGLRLIYYSQIVNDFQKGDIAEGYSVSREKKESFPLTVTSAQKNPTAFYLCASSMHQGKTYNEQFFGPGTRLTVL.

This chain connects TRBV7-3 to TRBJ1-1; the D is unclear. Germline values: CDR1 SGHTA, CDR2 FQGTGA. Trimming left V 4 bases short and J 2 bases short, with 8 bases between. The CDR3 spans 13 residues. This CDR3 is CASSSNINTEAFF. CDR3 DNA: TGTGCCAGCAGCTCTAACATCAACACTGAAGCTTTCTTT.

The CDR3 sequence: CASSYRGLGNTEAFF. For the CDR3, the DNA is TGTGCCAGCTCTTACCGGGGGCTTGGGAACACTGAAGCTTTCTTT. The chain combines TRBV18 with TRBJ1-1; D perhaps matches TRBD1 (6 bases). Trimming stripped 6 bases from V and 1 base from J, with 15 bases between. From germline, CDR1 is KGHSH and CDR2 LQKENI. CDR3 size: 15 residues.

The chain uses TRBV5-1 and TRBJ2-3; the D gene could be TRBD1 or TRBD2 (5 bases each). The ends were cut back, 5 bases at V and 1 base at J, with 11 bases in the middle. The length of the CDR3 is 14 residues. Germline-derived CDR1 and CDR2 are SGHRS and YFSETQ. CDR3 coding DNA: TGCGCCAGCAGTACGGGGACCGGCACAGATACGCAGTATTTT. It encodes CASSTGTGTDTQYF.

The rearrangement joins TRBV19 to TRBJ2-3, with D possibly being TRBD2 (5 bases). The length of the CDR3 is 13 residues. The V end lost 3 bases, the J end lost 3 bases, and 7 bases lay between the germline ends. CDR1 and CDR2 from the germline V gene are LNHDA and SQIVND (reference sequence). DNA of the CDR3: TGTGCCAGTAGTATGAGCGGAACAGATACGCAGTATTTT. Translating it yields CASSMSGTDTQYF.

The chain links TRBV7-9 to TRBJ1-1; weak D call: TRBD1 (6 bases). Trimming stripped 5 bases from V and 5 bases from J, with 9 bases between. This CDR3 has 12 residues. Germline CDR1 reads SEHNR; CDR2 reads FQNEAQ (reference sequence). CDR3 protein: CASSVQGTEAFF. The CDR3 region has the DNA TGTGCCAGCAGCGTCCAGGGGACTGAAGCTTTCTTT.

The rearrangement links TRBV29-1 to TRBJ2-7; 9 nucleotides align to TRBD1. V was pared by 2 bases and J by 5 bases, with 7 bases of the junction left unmatched. The CDR3 has 14 amino acids. Germline CDR1 and CDR2: SQVTM and ANQGSEA. The CDR3 region is CSVEWGQGEDEQYF. As DNA, the CDR3 is TGCAGCGTTGAATGGGGACAGGGAGAGGACGAGCAGTACTTC.

To note about this clone: The germline gene is not matched at one end of the junction; a read error may be the cause. CDR3 sequence reads: CASSYLQGASPLHF. The CDR3, as DNA: TGTGCCAGCAGCTACTTACAGGGCGCCTCACCCCTCCACTTT. V usage is TRBV6-6 and J usage is TRBJ1-6; tentative D call: TRBD1 (6 bases). The CDR3 has 14 residues. Germline-derived CDR1 and CDR2 are MNHNY and SVGAGI (reference sequence).

This chain links TRBV10-3 with TRBJ1-2; TRBD1 might be the D (6 bases). This CDR3 comprises 16 residues. V was pared by 7 bases and J by 0 bases, with 18 bases between. Germline CDR1 is ENHRY and CDR2 is SYGVKD. The CDR3: CAITEGGGQANYGYTF. As DNA, the CDR3 is TGTGCCATCACCGAGGGTGGGGGGCAAGCTAACTATGGCTACACCTTC.

The chain is built from TRBV27 and TRBJ1-2, with 7 bases that match TRBD1. This CDR3 is 13 amino acids long. After removal of 7 bases from V and 7 bases from J, the junction contained 9 bases not matched to a gene. CDR1 and CDR2 from the germline V gene are MNHEY and SMNVEV (reference sequence). The CDR3 sequence is CASTSTGVAGYTF. CDR3 sequence (DNA): TGTGCCAGCACATCAACAGGGGTTGCTGGCTACACCTTC.

The chain is built from TRBV7-9 and TRBJ2-1; TRBD2 matches 7 bases. This CDR3 contains 16 residues. V dropped 4 bases and J dropped 7; count of bases not matched to a gene: 13. Germline loops: CDR1 SEHNR, CDR2 FQNEAQ (reference sequence). CDR3 region: CASSSRLAITLNEQFF. DNA for the CDR3: TGTGCCAGCAGCTCTCGACTAGCCATCACCCTAAATGAGCAGTTCTTC.

The rearrangement uses TRBV5-8 and TRBJ1-1, with 10 nucleotides matching TRBD1. The CDR3 is 15 residues long. The junction had 6 bases not matched to a gene; V was cut back by 3 bases and J by 4 bases. In germline, CDR1 is SGHTS, CDR2 YDEGEE. The CDR3 region has the DNA TGTGCCAGCAGCTGGAGGACAGGGGGGACCACTGAAGCTTTCTTT. Translated, it gives CASSWRTGGTTEAFF.

For the CDR3, the DNA is TGTGCCAGCAGCTTGGTGCAAGTGAGCACTGAAGCTTTCTTT. This encodes CASSLVQVSTEAFF. The rearrangement joins TRBV5-4 to TRBJ1-1; D unclear. There are 14 residues in the CDR3. Germline CDR1 is SGHNT and CDR2 is YYREEE (reference sequence). V lost 0 bases to trimming and J lost 4 bases, with 10 bases between them.

The chain couples TRBV4-1 to TRBJ1-2; D gene ambiguous. This CDR3 is 13 amino acids long. V was trimmed by 2 bases and J by 4 bases, leaving 8 bases between them. Germline V gene sequence: CDR1 MGHRA, CDR2 YSYEKL. CDR3 DNA sequence: TGCGCCAGCAGCCAACCCCAGGTCTATGGCTACACCTTC. Translating gives CASSQPQVYGYTF.

The V gene is TRBV19, the J gene TRBJ1-1; the D gene is possibly TRBD1 (5 bases). Trimming took off 3 bases at V and 3 bases at J, with 17 bases between the two ends. This CDR3 contains 16 residues. Germline CDR1 reads LNHDA; CDR2 reads SQIVND (reference sequence). The CDR3 coding sequence is TGTGCCAGTAGTATTTTCTGGAGGGGCTTGGACACTGAAGCTTTCTTT. Encoded protein: CASSIFWRGLDTEAFF.

The CDR3 loop reads CATSRGVSSGNTIYF. The CDR3, as DNA: TGTGCCACCAGCAGAGGGGTCAGCTCTGGAAACACCATATATTTT. The chain joins TRBV15 to TRBJ1-3, with D unclear. The CDR3 runs to 15 residues. Germline assignment: CDR1 LNHNV and CDR2 YYDKDF (reference sequence). V was shortened by 1 base and J by 0 bases, with 7 bases between the two germline ends.

This clone was counted a single time. V gene TRBV7-3 combines with J gene TRBJ2-5; 8 bases are shared with TRBD2. The V gene's germline CDR1 is SGHTA and CDR2 FQGTGA. This CDR3 spans 15 amino acids. J was trimmed by 1 base and V by 4 bases; bases with no gene match: 5. CDR3 residues: CASSSRGGPQETQYF. DNA of the CDR3: TGTGCCAGCAGCTCTCGGGGGGGACCCCAAGAGACCCAGTACTTC.

Here the CDR3 reads CAHPPGGANVLTF. CDR3 DNA sequence: TGTGCCCATCCCCCGGGGGGGGCCAACGTCCTGACTTTC. The V call is TRBV21-1, the J call TRBJ2-6; TRBD2 was called by the table and not checked on the DNA. TRBV21-1 is annotated as a pseudogene. This CDR3 is 13 amino acids long.

This chain uses TRBV19 with TRBJ1-1; TRBD1 is a possible D gene (5 bases). CDR3 length: 14 residues. The germline CDR1 and CDR2 sequences are LNHDA and SQIVND (reference sequence). The ends were cut back, 0 bases at V and 2 bases at J, with 7 bases in the middle. CDR3 amino acids: CASSIEGTNTEAFF. The CDR3 nucleotides read TGTGCCAGTAGTATAGAAGGGACCAACACTGAAGCTTTCTTT.

This chain links TRBV7-2 with TRBJ1-2, with D hard to call. The germline V and J ends were trimmed by 1 base and 1 base, with 10 bases remaining between them. CDR3 length: 15 amino acids. CDR1 is SGHTA and CDR2 is FQGNSA in the germline V gene. The CDR3 DNA is TGTGCCAGCAGCTTAGGGTTAGGTTTTAACTATGGCTACACCTTC. As protein: CASSLGLGFNYGYTF. The whole variable domain, remainder taken from reference TRBV7-2 and TRBJ1-2, is GAGVSQSPSNKVTEKGKDVELRCDPISGHTALYWYRQSLGQGLEFLIYFQGNSAPDKSGLPSDRFSAERTGGSVSTLTIQRTQQEDSAVYLCASSLGLGFNYGYTFGSGTRLTVV.

This clone was recorded only once. V gene TRBV7-3 combines with J gene TRBJ2-7, with no clear D. The CDR3 covers 15 residues. V was shortened by 2 bases and J by 0 bases, with 11 bases between the two germline ends. Germline V gene data show CDR1 as SGHTA and CDR2 as FQGTGA. The CDR3: CASSLGHSRSYEQYF. CDR3 DNA: TGTGCCAGCAGCTTAGGCCACTCACGCTCCTACGAGCAGTACTTC.

The rearrangement uses TRBV19 and TRBJ1-2; the match to TRBD1 covers 10 bases. The CDR3 is made up of 14 amino acids. The germline CDR1 and CDR2 sequences are LNHDA and SQIVND (reference sequence). Trimming cost V 6 bases and J 5 bases; bases outside gene matches: 6. The CDR3 reads CASRTDRGGYGYTF. The CDR3 coding sequence is TGTGCCAGTAGGACGGACAGGGGGGGGTATGGCTACACCTTC.

The rearrangement joins TRBV28 to TRBJ1-5; perhaps TRBD1 as D (5 bases). The length of the CDR3 is 15 residues. V gave up 3 bases and J gave up 2 bases, with 11 bases separating them. The germline CDR1 and CDR2 sequences are MDHEN and SYDVKM. CDR3 residues: CASSFSLGGNQPQHF. CDR3 DNA sequence: TGTGCCAGCAGTTTCTCGTTAGGGGGCAATCAGCCCCAGCATTTT.

V is TRBV5-6 and J is TRBJ2-3, with a tentative D call TRBD2 (5 bases). V was pared by 2 bases and J by 1 base, with 14 bases between. The germline CDR1 and CDR2 sequences are SGHDT and YYEEEE. CDR3 length: 16 residues. The CDR3 coding sequence is TGTGCCAGCAGCTTTAAGCAGACTACGCGCACAGATACGCAGTATTTT. Translating it yields CASSFKQTTRTDTQYF.

The chain is built from TRBV5-4 and TRBJ1-2; D remains unclear. Deletions cut 2 bases from V and 7 bases from J, with 15 bases between. Germline CDR1 SGHNT, CDR2 YYREEE (reference sequence). The length of the CDR3 is 14 residues. CDR3 region: CASSFPGEVVGYTF. CDR3 in DNA: TGTGCCAGCAGCTTCCCCGGTGAGGTTGTTGGCTACACCTTC.

The chain has TRBV2 and TRBJ2-2; 9 positions agree with TRBD1. The CDR3 is 15 amino acids. After removal of 2 bases from V and 5 bases from J, the junction contained 3 bases not matched to a gene. Germline V gene lookup returns CDR1 SNHLY and CDR2 FYNNEI. CDR3 coding DNA: TGTGCCAGCAGTGAATCTGGGACAGGGACCGGGGAGCTGTTTTTT. It encodes CASSESGTGTGELFF.